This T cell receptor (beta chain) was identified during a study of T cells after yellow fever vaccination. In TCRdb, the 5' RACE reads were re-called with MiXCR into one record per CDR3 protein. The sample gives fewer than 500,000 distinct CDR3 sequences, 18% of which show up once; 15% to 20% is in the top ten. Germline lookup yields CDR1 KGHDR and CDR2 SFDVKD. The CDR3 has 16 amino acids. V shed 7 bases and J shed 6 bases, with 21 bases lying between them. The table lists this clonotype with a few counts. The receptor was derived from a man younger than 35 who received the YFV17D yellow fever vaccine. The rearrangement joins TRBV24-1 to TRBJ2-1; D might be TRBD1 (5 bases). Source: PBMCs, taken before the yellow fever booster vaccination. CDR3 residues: CATRSHPGWGPNEQFF. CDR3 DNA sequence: TGTGCCACCAGATCACATCCAGGTTGGGGCCCCAATGAGCAGTTCTTC.